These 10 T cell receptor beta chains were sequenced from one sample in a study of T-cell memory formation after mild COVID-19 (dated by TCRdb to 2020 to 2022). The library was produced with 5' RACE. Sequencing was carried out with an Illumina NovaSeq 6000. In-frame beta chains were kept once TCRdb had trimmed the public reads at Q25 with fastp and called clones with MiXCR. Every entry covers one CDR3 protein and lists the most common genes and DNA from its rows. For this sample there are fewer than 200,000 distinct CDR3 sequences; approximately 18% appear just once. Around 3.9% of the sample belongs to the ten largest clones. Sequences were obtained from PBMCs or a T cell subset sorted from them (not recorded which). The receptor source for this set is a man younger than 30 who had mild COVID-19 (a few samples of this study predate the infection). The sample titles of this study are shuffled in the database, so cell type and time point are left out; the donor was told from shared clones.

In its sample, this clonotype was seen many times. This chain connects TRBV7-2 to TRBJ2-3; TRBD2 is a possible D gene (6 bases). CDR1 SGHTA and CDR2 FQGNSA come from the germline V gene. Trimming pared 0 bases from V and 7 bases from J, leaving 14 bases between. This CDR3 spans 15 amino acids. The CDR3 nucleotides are TGTGCCAGCAGCTTAGCCACGCGGGGCAAAAATACGCAGTATTTT. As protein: CASSLATRGKNTQYF.

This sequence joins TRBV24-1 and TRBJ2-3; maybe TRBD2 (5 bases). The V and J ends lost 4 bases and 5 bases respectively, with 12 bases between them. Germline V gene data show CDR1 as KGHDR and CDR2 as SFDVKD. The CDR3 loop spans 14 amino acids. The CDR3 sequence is CATSDVNAGDTQYF. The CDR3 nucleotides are TGTGCCACCAGTGACGTAAACGCGGGAGATACGCAGTATTTT.

The CDR3 protein is CASSDRDRRNYGYTF. In nucleotides, the CDR3 is TGTGCCAGCAGTGACCGGGACAGAAGAAACTATGGCTACACCTTC. This rearrangement joins TRBV6-5 to TRBJ1-2, with 7 bases that match TRBD1. Germline lookup yields CDR1 MNHEY and CDR2 SVGAGI. J was trimmed by 2 bases and V by 5 bases; bases with no gene match: 8. This CDR3 contains 15 residues.

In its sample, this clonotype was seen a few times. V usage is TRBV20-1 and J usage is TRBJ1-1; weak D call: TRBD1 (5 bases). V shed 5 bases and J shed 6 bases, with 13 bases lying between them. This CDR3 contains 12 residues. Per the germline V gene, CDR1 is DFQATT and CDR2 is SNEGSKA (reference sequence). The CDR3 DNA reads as TGCAGTGCTTTCGGGGGAACCGCTGAAGCTTTCTTT. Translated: CSAFGGTAEAFF.

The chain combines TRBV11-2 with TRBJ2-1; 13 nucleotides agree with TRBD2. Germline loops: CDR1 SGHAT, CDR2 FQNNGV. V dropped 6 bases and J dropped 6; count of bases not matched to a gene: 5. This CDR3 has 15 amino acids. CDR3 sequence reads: CASRQLAGGTNEQFF. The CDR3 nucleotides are TGTGCCAGCAGACAACTAGCGGGGGGGACCAATGAGCAGTTCTTC.

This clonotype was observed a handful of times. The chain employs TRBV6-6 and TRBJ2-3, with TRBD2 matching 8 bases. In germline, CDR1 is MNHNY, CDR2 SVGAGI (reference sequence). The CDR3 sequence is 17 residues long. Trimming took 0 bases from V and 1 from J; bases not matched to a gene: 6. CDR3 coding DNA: TGTGCCAGCAGTTACTCGCTAACGGGGGGGGGCACAGATACGCAGTATTTT. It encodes CASSYSLTGGGTDTQYF.

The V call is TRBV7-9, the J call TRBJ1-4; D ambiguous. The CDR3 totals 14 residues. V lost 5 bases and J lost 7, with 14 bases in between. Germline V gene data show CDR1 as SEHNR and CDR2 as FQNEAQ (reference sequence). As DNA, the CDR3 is TGTGCCAGCAGCGTCGCTCCGGGCAGTGAAAAACTGTTTTTT. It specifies CASSVAPGSEKLFF.

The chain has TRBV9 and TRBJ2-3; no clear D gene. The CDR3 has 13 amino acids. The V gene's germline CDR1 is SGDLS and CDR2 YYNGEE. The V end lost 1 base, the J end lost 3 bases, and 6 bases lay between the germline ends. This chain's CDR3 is CASSVIQTDTQYF. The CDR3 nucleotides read TGTGCCAGCAGCGTAATACAGACAGATACGCAGTATTTT.

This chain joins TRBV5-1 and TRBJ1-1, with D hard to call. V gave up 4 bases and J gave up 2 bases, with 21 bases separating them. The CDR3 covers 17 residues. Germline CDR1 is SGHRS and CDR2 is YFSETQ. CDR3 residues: CASSPYEREELNTEAFF. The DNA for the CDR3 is TGCGCCAGCAGCCCCTACGAGAGGGAGGAACTTAACACTGAAGCTTTCTTT.

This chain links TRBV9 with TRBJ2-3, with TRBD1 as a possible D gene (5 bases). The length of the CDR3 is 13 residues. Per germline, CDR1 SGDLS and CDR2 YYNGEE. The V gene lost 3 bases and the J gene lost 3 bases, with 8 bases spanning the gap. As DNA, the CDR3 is TGTGCCAGCAGCGCAAGACAGACAGATACGCAGTATTTT. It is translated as CASSARQTDTQYF.